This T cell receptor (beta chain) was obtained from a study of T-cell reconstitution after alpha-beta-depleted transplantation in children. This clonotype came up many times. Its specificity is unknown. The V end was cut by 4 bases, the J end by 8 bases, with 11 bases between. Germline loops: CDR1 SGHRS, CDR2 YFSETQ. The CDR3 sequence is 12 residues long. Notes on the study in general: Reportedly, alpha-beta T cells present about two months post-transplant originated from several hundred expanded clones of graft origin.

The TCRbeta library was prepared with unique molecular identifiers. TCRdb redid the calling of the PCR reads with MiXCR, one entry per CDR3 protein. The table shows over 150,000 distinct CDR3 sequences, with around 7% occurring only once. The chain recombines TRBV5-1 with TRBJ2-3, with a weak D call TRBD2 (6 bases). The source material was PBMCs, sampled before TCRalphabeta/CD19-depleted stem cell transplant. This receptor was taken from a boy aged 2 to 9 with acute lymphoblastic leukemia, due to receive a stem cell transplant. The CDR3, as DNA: TGCGCCAGCAGCCCGGGGGTTAGTACGCAGTATTTT. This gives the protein CASSPGVSTQYF.